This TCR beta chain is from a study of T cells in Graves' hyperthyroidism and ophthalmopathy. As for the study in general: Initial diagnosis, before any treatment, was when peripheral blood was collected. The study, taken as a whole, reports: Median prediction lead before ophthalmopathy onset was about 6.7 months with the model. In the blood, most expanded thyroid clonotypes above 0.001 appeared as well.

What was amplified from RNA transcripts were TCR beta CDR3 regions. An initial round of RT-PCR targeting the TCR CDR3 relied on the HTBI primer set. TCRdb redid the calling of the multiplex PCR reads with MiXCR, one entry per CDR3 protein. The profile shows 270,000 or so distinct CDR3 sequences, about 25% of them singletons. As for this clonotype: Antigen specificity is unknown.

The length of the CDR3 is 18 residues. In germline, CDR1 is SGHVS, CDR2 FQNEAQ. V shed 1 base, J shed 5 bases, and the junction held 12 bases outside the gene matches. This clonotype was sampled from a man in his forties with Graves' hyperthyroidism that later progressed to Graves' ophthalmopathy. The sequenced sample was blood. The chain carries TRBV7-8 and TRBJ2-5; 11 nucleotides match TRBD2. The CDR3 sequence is CASSLVGSLAGGKETQYF. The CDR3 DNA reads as TGTGCCAGCAGCTTAGTAGGGTCCCTAGCGGGGGGAAAGGAGACCCAGTACTTC. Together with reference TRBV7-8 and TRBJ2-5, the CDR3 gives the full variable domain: GAGVSQSPRYKVAKRGQDVALRCDPISGHVSLFWYQQALGQGPEFLTYFQNEAQLDKSGLPSDRFFAERPEGSVSTLKIQRTQQEDSAVYLCASSLVGSLAGGKETQYFGPGTRLLVL.